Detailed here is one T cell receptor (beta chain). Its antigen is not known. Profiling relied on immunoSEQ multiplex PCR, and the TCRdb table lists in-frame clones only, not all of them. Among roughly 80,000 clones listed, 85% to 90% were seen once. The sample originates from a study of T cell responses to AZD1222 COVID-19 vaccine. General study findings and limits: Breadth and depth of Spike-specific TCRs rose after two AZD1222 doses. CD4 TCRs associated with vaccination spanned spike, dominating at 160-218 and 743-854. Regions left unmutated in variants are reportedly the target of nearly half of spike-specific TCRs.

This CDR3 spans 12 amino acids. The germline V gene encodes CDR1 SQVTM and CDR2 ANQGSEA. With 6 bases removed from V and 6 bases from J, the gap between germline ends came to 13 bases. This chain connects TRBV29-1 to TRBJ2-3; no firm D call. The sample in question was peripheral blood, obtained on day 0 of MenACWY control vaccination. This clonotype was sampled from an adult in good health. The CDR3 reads CSVKSVSDTQYF. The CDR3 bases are TGCAGCGTAAAGTCGGTGTCGGATACGCAGTATTTT.